What follows are 29 T cell receptor beta chains derived from one specimen sequenced in a study of blood T cell repertoires in COVID-19. TCRdb's copy holds only in-frame clones and misses some; the assay was immunoSEQ multiplex PCR. The sample lists roughly 260,000 clones, approximately 87% occurring once. Sample: peripheral blood. Receptors were obtained from a woman aged 45-60 years with acute or convalescent COVID-19.

The chain combines TRBV4-1 with TRBJ2-7; D is uncertain. The CDR3 consists of 13 residues. V lost 4 bases and J 1 base, leaving 8 bases between the germline ends. Looked up from germline, CDR1 is MGHRA and CDR2 is YSYEKL. The CDR3 region has the DNA TGCGCCAGCAGCCTTTCAAATTCCTACGAGCAGTACTTC. Residues: CASSLSNSYEQYF.

This sequence joins TRBV28 and TRBJ1-6; 7 nucleotides agree with TRBD1. V shed 7 bases, J shed 3 bases, and the junction held 9 bases outside the gene matches. The germline gives CDR1 MDHEN, CDR2 SYDVKM. This CDR3 region has 16 residues. This chain's CDR3 is CASTSTGLGYNSPLHF. CDR3 coding DNA: TGTGCCAGCACCTCGACAGGGCTGGGCTATAATTCACCCCTCCACTTT.

V is TRBV24-1 and J is TRBJ2-2; 8 bases map to TRBD2. The CDR3 is 16 residues long. J gave up 5 bases and V 4 bases, and 8 bases lay outside the gene matches. The germline V gene has CDR1 KGHDR and CDR2 SFDVKD. Written as DNA, the CDR3 is TGTGCCACCAGTGACCCCGGGGGGGTTGAAACCGGGGAGCTGTTTTTT. Its protein product is CATSDPGGVETGELFF.

This clone was seen a single time. V and J are TRBV19 and TRBJ2-7; 12 bases map to TRBD2. Germline lookup yields CDR1 LNHDA and CDR2 SQIVND (reference sequence). With V trimmed by 2 bases and J by 2 bases, 7 bases remained unmatched. This CDR3 is built from 17 residues. The CDR3 DNA follows: TGTGCCAGTAGTATATCCCTAGCGGGAGGGCCAACCTACGAGCAGTACTTC. Translation gives CASSISLAGGPTYEQYF.

V usage is TRBV19 and J usage is TRBJ2-7; TRBD1 matches 8 bases. With 5 bases clipped from V and 3 bases from J, the junction kept 9 bases outside the gene matches. Germline lookup yields CDR1 LNHDA and CDR2 SQIVND (reference sequence). CDR3 length equals 15 residues. CDR3 nucleotides: TGTGCCAGTAGTGGCCCCGGACAGGGAGACTACGAGCAGTACTTC. Translating gives CASSGPGQGDYEQYF.

Only a few counts were recorded for this clone. The chain carries TRBV5-1 and TRBJ1-1; 9 bases map to TRBD1. The germline gives CDR1 SGHRS, CDR2 YFSETQ. The CDR3 covers 15 residues. Trimming removed 4 bases from V and 5 bases from J; junction bases left unmatched: 9. The CDR3 DNA sequence: TGCGCCAGCAGCCGGGACAGGGCCTTTAGTACTGAAGCTTTCTTT. It is translated as CASSRDRAFSTEAFF. The full variable domain, completed using reference TRBV5-1 and TRBJ1-1, is KAGVTQTPRYLIKTRGQQVTLSCSPISGHRSVSWYQQTPGQGLQFLFEYFSETQRNKGNFPGRFSGRQFSNSRSEMNVSTLELGDSALYLCASSRDRAFSTEAFFGQGTRLTVV.

The genes are TRBV24-1 and TRBJ2-7, with D possibly matching TRBD2 (5 bases). Trimming left V 3 bases short and J 6 bases short, with 11 bases between. Germline loops: CDR1 KGHDR, CDR2 SFDVKD. The CDR3 spans 13 residues. The CDR3 DNA reads TGTGCCACCAGTGATGACTATACGGGCGAGCAGTACTTC. It codes for CATSDDYTGEQYF.

The chain has TRBV12-5 and TRBJ2-2; maybe TRBD1 (5 bases). Trimming removed 0 bases from V and 3 bases from J, with 11 bases in between. CDR1 is LGHNT, CDR2 FRNRAP, per germline. This CDR3 has 16 amino acids. CDR3 bases: TGTGCTAGTGGTTTGGTATTAGGGGTGTACACCGGGGAGCTGTTTTTT. As protein: CASGLVLGVYTGELFF.

The DNA of the CDR3 is TGTGCCAACGAGAGGACAGGGGACATAGGTTCACCCCTCCACTTT. Its translation is CANERTGDIGSPLHF. This chain uses TRBV19 with TRBJ1-6; 9 nucleotides agree with TRBD1. CDR1 and CDR2 (germline): LNHDA, SQIVND (reference sequence). V shed 10 bases, J shed 9 bases, and the junction held 13 bases outside the gene matches. The CDR3 is 15 residues long.

The gene calls are TRBV5-4 and TRBJ2-2; 10 bases fit TRBD2. Germline lookup yields CDR1 SGHNT and CDR2 YYREEE (reference sequence). CDR3 length: 18 residues. J lost 7 bases, V lost 3 bases, and 15 bases had no gene match. Written as DNA, the CDR3 is TGTGCCAGCAGCTACCCCCTCCTAGCGGGAGATGGTGGCGGGGAGCTGTTTTTT. This translates into CASSYPLLAGDGGGELFF.

This clone came up many times. V is TRBV19 and J is TRBJ2-1; 8 positions agree with TRBD2. The junction had 4 bases not matched to a gene; V was cut back by 3 bases and J by 3 bases. This CDR3 region has 15 residues. Germline loops: CDR1 LNHDA, CDR2 SQIVND (reference sequence). The CDR3 protein is CASSISTSDYNEQFF. Written as DNA, the CDR3 is TGTGCCAGTAGTATTTCGACTAGCGACTACAATGAGCAGTTCTTC.

The chain recombines TRBV6-5 with TRBJ1-6, with 7 bases that match TRBD1. Germline trimming cut 7 bases from V and 7 bases from J; bases unmatched to any gene: 7. The CDR3 has 14 amino acids. CDR1 is MNHEY, CDR2 SVGAGI, per germline. The CDR3 spells CASTRTGRNSPLHF. The CDR3 region has the DNA TGTGCCAGCACCCGGACAGGCCGAAATTCACCCCTCCACTTT.

This sequence joins TRBV19 and TRBJ1-1; 7 nucleotides agree with TRBD1. The CDR3 sequence is 13 residues long. Germline V CDR1 and CDR2: LNHDA, SQIVND (reference sequence). V lost 6 bases to trimming and J lost 1 base; unmatched junction nucleotides: 2. The CDR3 region has the DNA TGTGCCAGTAGGTGGACAGGGAACACTGAAGCTTTCTTT. It translates to CASRWTGNTEAFF. The full variable domain, with the rest looked up from reference TRBV19 and TRBJ1-1, is DGGITQSPKYLFRKEGQNVTLSCEQNLNHDAMYWYRQDPGQGLRLIYYSQIVNDFQKGDIAEGYSVSREKKESFPLTVTSAQKNPTAFYLCASRWTGNTEAFFGQGTRLTVV.

This chain joins TRBV28 and TRBJ2-7; 8 bases fit TRBD2. CDR3 length: 15 amino acids. Germline CDR1 is MDHEN and CDR2 is SYDVKM. Losses at the gene ends were 5 bases for V and 2 bases for J; bases not matched to a gene: 8. The CDR3, as DNA: TGTGCCAGCAGTCGCTCCGGGACTAGAGCCTACGAGCAGTACTTC. Amino acids: CASSRSGTRAYEQYF.

The chain combines TRBV7-6 with TRBJ2-3; 10 bases agree with TRBD1. The CDR3 has 15 residues. Germline V gives CDR1 SGHVS, CDR2 FNYEAQ. After removal of 5 bases from V and 5 bases from J, the junction contained 7 bases not matched to a gene. This chain's CDR3 is CASSPKGQGIDTQYF. The CDR3 DNA is TGTGCCAGCAGCCCCAAGGGACAGGGGATAGATACGCAGTATTTT.

The gene calls are TRBV6-2 or TRBV6-3 and TRBJ2-1; 9 bases fit TRBD2. J was trimmed by 2 bases and V by 0 bases; bases with no gene match: 5. The CDR3 consists of 17 residues. Germline V lookup: CDR1 MNHEY, CDR2 SVGEGT. CDR3 bases: TGTGCCAGCAGTTACTCGACTAGCGGAGACCCCTACAATGAGCAGTTCTTC. Translating gives CASSYSTSGDPYNEQFF.

The rearrangement links TRBV27 to TRBJ1-5; 8 bases line up with TRBD1. In germline, CDR1 is MNHEY, CDR2 SMNVEV (reference sequence). CDR3 length: 14 amino acids. Trimming at V came to 7 bases and at J to 1 base, leaving 3 bases not matched to a gene. In nucleotides, the CDR3 is TGTGCCAGCACAACAGGGGGGAGCAATCAGCCCCAGCATTTT. Translating gives CASTTGGSNQPQHF.

The CDR3 nucleotides are TGTGCCAGCAGTGCCGGACTAGGGATCACAGATACGCAGTATTTT. Its translation is CASSAGLGITDTQYF. The chain links TRBV28 to TRBJ2-3; 7 nucleotides agree with TRBD2. Germline lookup yields CDR1 MDHEN and CDR2 SYDVKM. This CDR3 spans 15 amino acids. V shed 5 bases, J shed 2 bases, and the junction held 7 bases outside the gene matches.

On this clone: The identical CDR3 is also encoded by other nucleotide sequences in the sample. V and J are TRBV28 and TRBJ1-6, with a possible D match to TRBD1 (6 bases). Germline lookup yields CDR1 MDHEN and CDR2 SYDVKM. The CDR3 runs to 13 residues. V was trimmed by 6 bases and J by 5 bases, leaving 8 bases between them. Here the CDR3 reads CASRQGNNSPLHF. The CDR3 bases are TGTGCCAGCAGACAGGGCAATAATTCACCCCTCCACTTT.

The chain couples TRBV15 to TRBJ1-6, with D tentatively TRBD1 (5 bases). The V gene lost 0 bases and the J gene lost 7 bases, with 10 bases spanning the gap. The CDR3 contains 15 residues. From germline, CDR1 is LNHNV and CDR2 YYDKDF (reference sequence). The CDR3 protein is CATSRDARANSPLHF. The CDR3 DNA sequence: TGTGCCACCAGCAGAGATGCCAGGGCGAATTCACCCCTCCACTTT.

This clone was detected once. The chain joins TRBV2 to TRBJ2-1, with 10 bases lining up with TRBD1. In germline, CDR1 is SNHLY, CDR2 FYNNEI. J gave up 9 bases and V 8 bases, and 10 bases lay outside the gene matches. This CDR3 is built from 14 residues. This CDR3 is CASCLDRGVGEQFF. DNA for the CDR3: TGTGCCAGCTGTCTGGACAGGGGGGTTGGTGAGCAGTTCTTC.

CDR3 loop: CASSPPGNSNQPQHF. The CDR3 region has the DNA TGTGCCAGCTCACCACCCGGTAATAGCAATCAGCCCCAGCATTTT. The rearrangement links TRBV18 to TRBJ1-5, with no clear D. CDR3 length: 15 amino acids. CDR1 and CDR2 (germline): KGHSH, LQKENI. V lost 0 bases to trimming and J lost 0 bases, with 6 bases between them.

V usage is TRBV5-1 and J usage is TRBJ2-7; D is possibly TRBD1 (6 bases). CDR3 length: 16 residues. Per the germline V gene, CDR1 is SGHRS and CDR2 is YFSETQ. Deletions cut 4 bases from V and 3 bases from J, with 20 bases between. The CDR3 protein is CASSQKQGTPDYEQYF. DNA of the CDR3: TGCGCCAGCAGCCAAAAACAGGGAACCCCAGACTACGAGCAGTACTTC.

The chain has TRBV5-1 and TRBJ2-7, with 8 positions matching TRBD1. The CDR3 length is 14 residues. CDR1 is SGHRS and CDR2 is YFSETQ in the germline V gene. V gave up 4 bases and J gave up 1 base; unmatched junction bases: 4. This chain's CDR3 is CASSPRDRSYEQYF. CDR3 DNA: TGCGCCAGCAGCCCCCGGGACAGGTCCTACGAGCAGTACTTC.

The CDR3 loop is CASSLGQRTEAFF. CDR3 DNA: TGTGCCAGCAGCCTTGGACAGCGCACTGAAGCTTTCTTT. The genes are TRBV6-6 and TRBJ1-1; TRBD1 is a possible D gene (6 bases). The ends were cut back, 6 bases at V and 4 bases at J, with 12 bases in the middle. The CDR3 has 13 residues. The germline V gene has CDR1 MNHNY and CDR2 SVGAGI (reference sequence).

CDR3 sequence reads: CAWSVTGSFSRGYTF. The CDR3 coding sequence is TGTGCCTGGAGTGTTACCGGGTCCTTCTCACGTGGCTACACCTTC. The chain carries TRBV30 and TRBJ1-2, with D unresolved. Germline V CDR1 and CDR2: GTSNPN, SVGIG (reference sequence). There are 15 residues in the CDR3. V lost 0 bases and J lost 7, with 18 bases in between.

This clone was seen only a few times. This sequence joins TRBV20-1 and TRBJ1-1; no firm D call. V lost 3 bases and J lost 8, with 10 bases in between. CDR1 and CDR2 from the germline V gene are DFQATT and SNEGSKA (reference sequence). The CDR3 length is 11 residues. CDR3 bases: TGCAGTGCTAGGATCCGGGAGGAAGCTTTCTTT. Translating gives CSARIREEAFF.

The chain links TRBV5-4 to TRBJ2-5, with D possibly being TRBD2 (5 bases). The germline CDR1 and CDR2 sequences are SGHNT and YYREEE (reference sequence). Between the trimmed V and J ends, which lost 4 bases and 0 bases, there was a span of 10 bases. This CDR3 has 14 residues. The CDR3 loop reads CASSDDGNQETQYF. CDR3 sequence (DNA): TGTGCCAGCAGCGATGACGGGAACCAAGAGACCCAGTACTTC.

To note about this clone: The sample holds other DNA sequences that translate to the same CDR3. The chain has TRBV5-1 and TRBJ2-3, with TRBD1 identical over 8 bases. From germline, CDR1 is SGHRS and CDR2 YFSETQ. J gave up 3 bases and V 0 bases, and 3 bases lay outside the gene matches. This CDR3 is 15 amino acids long. The CDR3 bases are TGCGCCAGCAGCTTGGGCACAGGGGGAACAGATACGCAGTATTTT. Its protein is CASSLGTGGTDTQYF.